These 17 T cell receptor beta chains share one sample of origin, sequenced in a study of shared clonotypes between healthy human individuals. The assay was immunoSEQ multiplex PCR, and TCRdb's table has in-frame clones only and misses some. This sample has over a million clones; about 77% occur once, and the top ten carry approximately 1.5%. Sequenced input: memory CD4+ T cells sorted from blood. Sample subset: CD45RA-negative fraction. These receptors originate from a man in his late teens or twenties in good health.

Regarding this clone: The junction departs from germline at one end; a sequencing error may be responsible. The chain couples TRBV30 to TRBJ1-1, with TRBD1 matching 8 bases. The CDR3 runs to 13 residues. Germline V gives CDR1 GTSNPN, CDR2 SVGIG (reference sequence). Written as DNA, the CDR3 is TGTGTCTGGAACCCAGGGGGCGACACTGAAGCTTTCTTT. Residues: CVWNPGGDTEAFF.

J is TRBJ2-7 and V is TRBV7-2; 8 bases map to TRBD2. CDR3 size: 14 residues. With 3 bases clipped from V and 3 bases from J, the junction kept 4 bases outside the gene matches. Germline CDR1 is SGHTA and CDR2 is FQGNSA. Here the CDR3 reads CASSLGRGVYEQYF. For the CDR3, the DNA is TGTGCCAGCAGCTTGGGGCGGGGGGTCTACGAGCAGTACTTC. Together with reference TRBV7-2 and TRBJ2-7, the CDR3 gives the full variable domain: GAGVSQSPSNKVTEKGKDVELRCDPISGHTALYWYRQSLGQGLEFLIYFQGNSAPDKSGLPSDRFSAERTGGSVSTLTIQRTQQEDSAVYLCASSLGRGVYEQYFGPGTRLTVT.

The V and J genes are TRBV7-2 and TRBJ2-7; 8 nucleotides line up with TRBD2. The V and J ends lost 2 bases and 3 bases, in that order; junction bases with no gene match: 6. Germline CDR1 SGHTA, CDR2 FQGNSA. This CDR3 spans 15 amino acids. CDR3 amino acids: CASSLRTGGNYEQYF. DNA for the CDR3: TGTGCCAGCAGCTTAAGGACGGGAGGGAACTACGAGCAGTACTTC.

This chain links TRBV5-6 with TRBJ2-1; TRBD2 agrees at 7 bases. CDR3 length equals 15 residues. V lost 6 bases, J lost 4 bases, and 10 bases stayed unmatched. The germline gives CDR1 SGHDT, CDR2 YYEEEE. CDR3 protein: CASTVMVGGYNEQFF. CDR3 DNA sequence: TGTGCCAGCACCGTCATGGTGGGAGGGTACAATGAGCAGTTCTTC.

The chain links TRBV5-1 to TRBJ2-3, with D tentatively TRBD2 (6 bases). V was cut by 0 bases and J by 2 bases, with 10 bases left in between. Germline V gene data show CDR1 as SGHRS and CDR2 as YFSETQ. The CDR3 loop spans 15 amino acids. In DNA, the CDR3 is TGCGCCAGCAGCTTGGACGGAGGGTTCACAGATACGCAGTATTTT. This encodes CASSLDGGFTDTQYF. The full variable domain, with the rest looked up from reference TRBV5-1 and TRBJ2-3, is KAGVTQTPRYLIKTRGQQVTLSCSPISGHRSVSWYQQTPGQGLQFLFEYFSETQRNKGNFPGRFSGRQFSNSRSEMNVSTLELGDSALYLCASSLDGGFTDTQYFGPGTRLTVL.

J is TRBJ2-7 and V is TRBV6-5; a possible D gene is TRBD1 (5 bases). Germline V gene lookup returns CDR1 MNHEY and CDR2 SVGAGI. The CDR3 runs 13 residues. The germline V and J ends were trimmed by 6 bases and 3 bases, with 12 bases remaining between them. The CDR3 DNA reads as TGTGCCAGCAGAACCACAACAGGCTACGAGCAGTACTTC. Its protein is CASRTTTGYEQYF.

This CDR3 is CASSLGTGGRYEQYF. The CDR3 DNA is TGTGCCAGCAGCCTGGGGACAGGGGGACGGTACGAGCAGTACTTC. The chain employs TRBV14 and TRBJ2-7; 11 bases align to TRBD1. The germline V gene encodes CDR1 SGHDN and CDR2 FVKESK. The CDR3 length is 15 residues. The V segment lost 4 bases and the J segment 4 bases; nucleotides outside the gene matches: 6.

The chain carries TRBV12-5 and TRBJ2-1, with 11 bases matching TRBD2. Per germline, CDR1 LGHNT and CDR2 FRNRAP. This CDR3 region has 15 residues. The trim removed 5 bases at V and 8 bases at J, leaving 8 bases unmatched. The CDR3: CASGRSGGAVDEQFF. The CDR3 nucleotides are TGTGCTAGTGGTCGTAGCGGGGGGGCCGTAGATGAGCAGTTCTTC. Full variable domain (remainder filled in from reference TRBV12-5 and TRBJ2-1): DARVTQTPRHKVTEMGQEVTMRCQPILGHNTVFWYRQTMMQGLELLAYFRNRAPLDDSGMPKDRFSAEMPDATLATLKIQPSEPRDSAVYFCASGRSGGAVDEQFFGPGTRLTVL.

The V and J genes are TRBV9 and TRBJ2-5; TRBD2 matches at 8 bases. Germline V gives CDR1 SGDLS, CDR2 YYNGEE. The V gene end was trimmed by 0 bases and the J gene end by 3 bases; junction bases not matched to a gene: 7. CDR3 length: 16 residues. This CDR3 is CASSVGSGAIKETQYF. The DNA of the CDR3 is TGTGCCAGCAGCGTAGGTAGCGGGGCCATTAAAGAGACCCAGTACTTC.

CDR3 sequence reads: CASSQVRGLEAFF. The CDR3 nucleotides read TGCGCCAGCAGCCAAGTTCGGGGTCTTGAAGCTTTCTTT. The V and J genes are TRBV4-3 and TRBJ1-1; D not certain. The V gene's germline CDR1 is LGHNA and CDR2 YSLEER. There are 13 residues in the CDR3. Trimming took off 1 base at V and 7 bases at J, with 10 bases between the two ends.

V usage is TRBV19 and J usage is TRBJ1-2; TRBD1 might be the D (5 bases). The CDR3 loop spans 15 amino acids. The germline V gene encodes CDR1 LNHDA and CDR2 SQIVND (reference sequence). Trimming left V 4 bases short and J 2 bases short, with 14 bases between. The CDR3 here is CASSNRDGANYGYTF. The CDR3 coding sequence is TGTGCCAGTAGTAACCGGGACGGCGCCAACTATGGCTACACCTTC.

The chain couples TRBV30 to TRBJ1-2; weak D call: TRBD1 (6 bases). V gave up 3 bases and J gave up 2 bases, with 13 bases separating them. There are 14 residues in the CDR3. Germline V gives CDR1 GTSNPN, CDR2 SVGIG (reference sequence). The chain's CDR3 is CAWRGAGGNYGYTF. The DNA of the CDR3 is TGTGCCTGGAGGGGAGCGGGGGGCAACTATGGCTACACCTTC. Filled out from reference TRBV30 and TRBJ1-2, the complete variable domain reads SQTIHQWPATLVQPVGSPLSLECTVEGTSNPNLYWYRQAAGRGLQLLFYSVGIGQISSEVPQNLSASRPQDRQFILSSKKLLLSDSGFYLCAWRGAGGNYGYTFGSGTRLTVV.

This clone appeared a few times. This chain joins TRBV5-4 and TRBJ1-2; unclear D gene. Between the trimmed V and J ends, which lost 7 bases and 2 bases, there was a span of 9 bases. Germline CDR1 and CDR2: SGHNT and YYREEE (reference sequence). The CDR3 runs to 12 residues. The CDR3 DNA follows: TGTGCCAGCGGATTCCCCAACTATGGCTACACCTTC. Translation gives CASGFPNYGYTF.

This clone has a handful of counts. The V and J genes are TRBV27 and TRBJ1-3, with D tentatively TRBD1 (5 bases). V was cut by 2 bases and J by 0 bases, with 11 bases left in between. The CDR3 totals 16 residues. From germline, CDR1 is MNHEY and CDR2 SMNVEV (reference sequence). The CDR3 DNA reads as TGTGCCAGCAGTTTAGATAGGGACTCCTCTGGAAACACCATATATTTT. It is translated as CASSLDRDSSGNTIYF.

The chain employs TRBV2 and TRBJ2-3; D unresolved. Germline V lookup: CDR1 SNHLY, CDR2 FYNNEI. CDR3 length: 13 residues. The V gene lost 0 bases and the J gene lost 1 base, with 2 bases spanning the gap. The chain's CDR3 is CASSEARTDTQYF. The CDR3 nucleotides read TGTGCCAGCAGTGAAGCTCGCACAGATACGCAGTATTTT.

This CDR3 is CASSDAGANTGELFF. CDR3 nucleotide sequence: TGCGCCAGCAGTGATGCGGGGGCGAACACCGGGGAGCTGTTTTTT. The rearrangement uses TRBV10-1 and TRBJ2-2; TRBD2 matches at 7 bases. The V gene end was trimmed by 3 bases and the J gene end by 0 bases; junction bases not matched to a gene: 1. Germline V gives CDR1 WNHNN, CDR2 SYGVQD (reference sequence). The CDR3 length is 15 residues.

This chain links TRBV23-1 with TRBJ1-5, with D tentatively TRBD1 (6 bases). TRBV23-1 is an ORF, with its function uncertain. The CDR3 runs 16 residues. Between the trimmed V and J ends, which lost 7 bases and 0 bases, there was a span of 16 bases. In nucleotides, the CDR3 is TGCGCCAGCACGATATTCAGGGGACCTAGCAATCAGCCCCAGCATTTT. This sequence encodes CASTIFRGPSNQPQHF.